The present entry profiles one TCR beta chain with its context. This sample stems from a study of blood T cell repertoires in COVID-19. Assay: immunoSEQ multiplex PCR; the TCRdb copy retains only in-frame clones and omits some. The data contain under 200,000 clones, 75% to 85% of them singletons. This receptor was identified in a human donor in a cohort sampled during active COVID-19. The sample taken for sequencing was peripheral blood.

Here the CDR3 reads CASSQGYPRIQETQYF. Here the CDR3 DNA reads TGTGCCAGCAGCCAAGGCTACCCTAGGATCCAAGAGACCCAGTACTTC. The chain is built from TRBV4-2 and TRBJ2-5; no reliable D call. The CDR3 sequence is 16 residues long. Germline V lookup: CDR1 LGHNA, CDR2 YNFKEQ. Trimming removed 1 base from V and 1 base from J, with 13 bases in between.